This T cell receptor beta chain stems from a study of T cell responses to AZD1222 COVID-19 vaccine. Study background: Pooled samples include second doses given at about 4 or 12 weeks.

TCRdb's copy holds only in-frame clones and misses some; the assay was immunoSEQ multiplex PCR. The data hold 80,000 to 100,000 clones, with about 88% observed a single time. This CDR3 contains 19 residues. This clone showed up just once. The material sequenced was peripheral blood, taken on day 0 of AZD1222 vaccination. The TCR sequence derives from an adult in good health. J is TRBJ2-5 and V is TRBV1; TRBD1 is the table's D call, not checked against the DNA. TRBV1 is tagged as a pseudogene. The CDR3 sequence: CTSSQDRTVTCSSQETQYF. For the CDR3, the DNA is TGCACCAGCAGCCAAGATCGGACAGTTACATGCTCTTCCCAAGAGACCCAGTACTTC.